The 10 T cell receptor beta chains below come from one sample, sequenced in a study of cytomegalovirus exposure and HLA in healthy donors (dated by TCRdb to between 2016 and 2019). Library prep was done by the immunoSEQ multiplex PCR assay. A mixture of 60 forward primers for TCR Vbeta segments and 13 reverse primers for TCR Jbeta segments was used in the multiplex PCR. The source is immuneACCESS, and TCRdb retained only in-frame sequences with V and J called. Part of the clones is not carried over; for the studies checked, unresolved V genes explain less than half of this, and the remainder is unexplained. The table for this sample lists roughly 100,000 clones; 76% of them were counted only once. Of the sample, approximately 8% is held by the ten largest clones. The sequenced sample consisted of PBMCs. The receptor set was obtained from a man between 35 and 55 years old in good health and CMV-seropositive.

This clone was seen once. V and J are TRBV27 and TRBJ1-3; perhaps TRBD1 as D (5 bases). Trimming pared 6 bases from V and 0 bases from J, leaving 15 bases between. Per the germline V gene, CDR1 is MNHEY and CDR2 is SMNVEV (reference sequence). The length of the CDR3 is 16 residues. The CDR3, as DNA: TGTGCCAGCAGCCGGGCGGGGGTCGTCTCTGGAAACACCATATATTTT. This translates into CASSRAGVVSGNTIYF.

This chain links TRBV18 with TRBJ2-1; D not certain. The V and J ends lost 6 bases and 6 bases respectively, with 21 bases between them. Germline V gene sequence: CDR1 KGHSH, CDR2 LQKENI. There are 16 residues in the CDR3. This CDR3 reads CASSRTTTSAGNEQFF. The CDR3 DNA reads as TGTGCCAGCTCTCGAACCACTACCTCGGCCGGCAATGAGCAGTTCTTC.

The CDR3 here is CASSPLEVWGTDTQYF. CDR3 in DNA: TGTGCCAGCAGTCCGCTTGAGGTGTGGGGCACAGATACGCAGTATTTT. The gene calls are TRBV27 and TRBJ2-3; D remains ambiguous. This CDR3 has 16 residues. Germline V gene sequence: CDR1 MNHEY, CDR2 SMNVEV (reference sequence). V gave up 5 bases and J gave up 1 base, with 16 bases separating them.

The J gene is TRBJ2-5, the V gene TRBV27; 11 nucleotides line up with TRBD1. V shed 7 bases, J shed 1 base, and the junction held 5 bases outside the gene matches. The V gene's germline CDR1 is MNHEY and CDR2 SMNVEV (reference sequence). This CDR3 spans 15 amino acids. CDR3 residues: CASTWGTGGQETQYF. The CDR3 bases are TGTGCCAGCACCTGGGGGACAGGGGGCCAAGAGACCCAGTACTTC.

V gene TRBV7-2 combines with J gene TRBJ2-7; 11 nucleotides match TRBD2. Per the germline V gene, CDR1 is SGHTA and CDR2 is FQGNSA. This CDR3 has 16 residues. Trimming at V came to 1 base and at J to 2 bases, leaving 4 bases not matched to a gene. CDR3 residues: CASSLEGTSGAYEQYF. The CDR3, as DNA: TGTGCCAGCAGCTTAGAGGGGACTAGCGGAGCCTACGAGCAGTACTTC.

This clone was seen a few times. This chain connects TRBV19 to TRBJ1-5; 9 bases agree with TRBD1. The J segment lost 7 bases and the V segment lost 6 bases, leaving 10 bases of the junction unmatched. The CDR3 has 15 amino acids. Looked up from germline, CDR1 is LNHDA and CDR2 is SQIVND (reference sequence). DNA for the CDR3: TGTGCCAGTAGATCCCCTGACAGGGGGGACCAGCCCCAGCATTTT. Translating gives CASRSPDRGDQPQHF.

V and J are TRBV5-4 and TRBJ2-3; 12 positions match TRBD2. This CDR3 contains 17 residues. The germline gives CDR1 SGHNT, CDR2 YYREEE (reference sequence). V lost 0 bases and J lost 2; bases outside the gene matches: 4. Here the CDR3 DNA reads TGTGCCAGCAGCTTGGCGACTAGCGGGGGCCTCACAGATACGCAGTATTTT. This encodes CASSLATSGGLTDTQYF.

The sample holds a few counts of this clone. The gene calls are TRBV9 and TRBJ1-1; possibly TRBD1 for D (5 bases). The germline CDR1 and CDR2 sequences are SGDLS and YYNGEE. The V end was cut by 0 bases, the J end by 6 bases, with 15 bases between. This CDR3 region has 15 residues. The CDR3 is CASSVVQGAGSEAFF. Here the CDR3 DNA reads TGTGCCAGCAGCGTAGTGCAAGGGGCTGGTTCTGAAGCTTTCTTT.

The gene calls are TRBV9 and TRBJ2-5; 8 nucleotides line up with TRBD2. J gave up 3 bases and V 5 bases, and 9 bases lay outside the gene matches. Germline CDR1 SGDLS, CDR2 YYNGEE. This CDR3 contains 15 residues. CDR3 sequence: CASSIFGGDKETQYF. DNA of the CDR3: TGTGCCAGCAGTATATTCGGGGGGGATAAAGAGACCCAGTACTTC.

This clone was counted between two and nine times. The chain combines TRBV7-9 with TRBJ2-3, with 7 nucleotides matching TRBD1. The CDR3 runs 16 residues. V trimming: 0 bases; J trimming: 2 bases; junction bases outside the gene matches: 5. Germline V lookup: CDR1 SEHNR, CDR2 FQNEAQ (reference sequence). The CDR3 DNA is TGTGCCAGCAGCTTAGCCTGGGACAGACCCACAGATACGCAGTATTTT. This codes for CASSLAWDRPTDTQYF. Based on the CDR3 plus reference TRBV7-9 and TRBJ2-3, the full variable domain is DTGVSQNPRHKITKRGQNVTFRCDPISEHNRLYWYRQTLGQGPEFLTYFQNEAQLEKSRLLSDRFSAERPKGSFSTLEIQRTEQGDSAMYLCASSLAWDRPTDTQYFGPGTRLTVL.